This is a list of T cell receptor beta chains from one sample in a study of immune evolution from preneoplasia to lung adenocarcinoma. Some clones are missing from TCRdb's copy, which holds only in-frame ones; the method was immunoSEQ multiplex PCR. The sample has several thousand clones, approximately 85% seen once; the top ten hold 5.8%. The sequenced sample consisted of FFPE minimally invasive lung adenocarcinoma tissue. These receptor sequences come from a person between 70 and 80 years old with lung adenocarcinoma. CDR3s include the opening cysteine and the closing phenylalanine or tryptophan. D genes are given only for firm matches. Only some rows state a clone size, as once, few, many or a class for expanded clones.

j_gene	d_gene	len	abundance	v_gene	CDR3nt	CDR3aa
TRBJ2-2	NA	14	NA	TRBV2	TGTGCCAGCAGTGGGCTTTCGAACACCGGGGAGCTGTTTTTT	CASSGLSNTGELFF
TRBJ2-5	TRBD2	13	once	TRBV7-2	TGTGCCAGCAGCCCAGCGGGGGTCGAGACCCAGTACTTC	CASSPAGVETQYF
TRBJ2-3	NA	15	NA	TRBV4-1	TGCGCCAGCAGCCAAGGAAAGGGTTTGGTAGATACGCAGTATTTT	CASSQGKGLVDTQYF
TRBJ2-3	NA	18	NA	TRBV7-9	TGTGCCAGCAGCTTTCCCAAAACACAACAGGGTTGGACAGATACGCAGTATTTT	CASSFPKTQQGWTDTQYF
TRBJ1-6	NA	18	NA	TRBV28	TGTGCCAGCAGTTTCTTAGAAGGGGGGGGACCGCTTAATTCACCCCTCCACTTT	CASSFLEGGGPLNSPLHF
TRBJ1-1	TRBD1	14	once	TRBV7-9	TGTGCCAGCAGCTTCGGAAGTGGGACAGCTGAAGCTTTCTTT	CASSFGSGTAEAFF
TRBJ1-2	NA	12	once	TRBV2	TGTGCCAGCAGGCCTGGGGGCGGTGGCTACACCTTC	CASRPGGGGYTF
TRBJ1-1	NA	14	NA	TRBV5-1	TGCGCCAGCAGCCCTTCAGGGGAAGGAACTGAAGCTTTCTTT	CASSPSGEGTEAFF
TRBJ2-3	NA	15	NA	TRBV5-4	TGTGCCAGCAGCGCCATGTCTCCTAGCACAGATACGCAGTATTTT	CASSAMSPSTDTQYF
TRBJ1-2	NA	10	NA	TRBV28	TGTGCGGGGGGGTCTGATGGCTACACCTTC	CAGGSDGYTF
TRBJ1-1	NA	13	NA	TRBV18	TGTGCCAGCTCACCACCGGGGAGGACTGAAGTTTTCTTT	CASSPPGRTEVFF
TRBJ2-1	NA	14	few	TRBV7-3	TGTGCCAGCAGCAAGGACCCCGGGAGCAATGAGCAGTTCTTC	CASSKDPGSNEQFF
TRBJ2-1	TRBD2	17	NA	TRBV29-1	TGCAGCGTAGTGGGGCTAGCGGGGGCTAGCTCCTACAATGAGCAGTTCTTC	CSVVGLAGASSYNEQFF
TRBJ1-1	NA	15	NA	TRBV12-2	TGTGCAAGTCGCTTAGAGGACACTATGAACACTGAAGCTTTCTTT	CASRLEDTMNTEAFF
TRBJ2-1	TRBD1	15	NA	TRBV6-1	TGTGCCAGCAGTCCCGGGACAGGGATTTTCAATGAGCAGTTCTTC	CASSPGTGIFNEQFF
TRBJ2-2	TRBD1	16	once	TRBV5-4	TGTGCCAGCAGCCCCGGGACAGGGAGGAGCACCGGGGAGCTGTTTTTT	CASSPGTGRSTGELFF
TRBJ1-5	NA	15	NA	TRBV9	TGTGCCAGCAGCCTACAGGGTTATAGCAATCAGCCTCAGCATTTT	CASSLQGYSNQPQHF
TRBJ1-6	TRBD1	14	few	TRBV18	TGTGCCAGCTCCCGGGGACAGGGGAATTCACCCCTCCACTTT	CASSRGQGNSPLHF
TRBJ2-3	NA	15	NA	TRBV14	TGTGCCAGCAGCCAGTCCCAAGTCAGCACAGATACGCAGTATTTT	CASSQSQVSTDTQYF